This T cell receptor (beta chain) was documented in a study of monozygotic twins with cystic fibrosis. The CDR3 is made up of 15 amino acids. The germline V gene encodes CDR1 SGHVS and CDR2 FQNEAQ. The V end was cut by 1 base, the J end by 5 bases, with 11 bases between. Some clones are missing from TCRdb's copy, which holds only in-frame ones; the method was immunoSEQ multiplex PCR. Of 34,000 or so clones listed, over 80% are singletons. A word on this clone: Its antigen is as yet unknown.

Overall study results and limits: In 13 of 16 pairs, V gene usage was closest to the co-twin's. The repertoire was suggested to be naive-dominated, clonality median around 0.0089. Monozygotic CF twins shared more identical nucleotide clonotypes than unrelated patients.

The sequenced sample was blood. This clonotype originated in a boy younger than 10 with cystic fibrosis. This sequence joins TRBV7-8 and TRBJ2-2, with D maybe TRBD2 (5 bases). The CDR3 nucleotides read TGTGCCAGCAGCTTAGTGGCGGAGGCGACCGGGGAGCTGTTTTTT. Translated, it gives CASSLVAEATGELFF.